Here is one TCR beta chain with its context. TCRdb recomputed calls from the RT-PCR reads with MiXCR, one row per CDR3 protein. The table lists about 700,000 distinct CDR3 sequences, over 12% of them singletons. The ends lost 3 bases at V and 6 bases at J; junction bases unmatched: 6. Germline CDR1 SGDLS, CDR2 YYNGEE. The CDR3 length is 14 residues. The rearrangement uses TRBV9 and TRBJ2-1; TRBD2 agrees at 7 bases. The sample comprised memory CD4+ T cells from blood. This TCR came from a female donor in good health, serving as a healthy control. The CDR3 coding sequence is TGTGCCAGCAGCGATAGCGGGCACGGCAATGAGCAGTTCTTC. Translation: CASSDSGHGNEQFF.